This passage covers 3 T cell receptor beta chains from one sample sequenced in a study of CD8 T cells in ankylosing spondylitis. Regarding the study as a whole: What seemed typical of ankylosing spondylitis blood was a TCR beta motif built from several highly homologous variants.

Using its own MiXCR run on the 5' RACE reads, TCRdb lists one record per CDR3 protein. The sample lists about 510,000 distinct CDR3 sequences; roughly 5.2% were seen once. What these receptors recognize is not known. Sequencing was done on a sample of blood, either unsorted or a sorted T cell fraction (not recorded which). The receptors originated from a male donor with ankylosing spondylitis.

As to this clonotype: A read error may account for a junction end that differs from germline. The CDR3 nucleotides are TGTGCCAGCAGTTTAGAGCAGGGGGAGCAGTACTTC. It codes for CASSLEQGEQYF. J is TRBJ2-7 and V is TRBV7-9; tentatively, D is TRBD1 (6 bases). CDR3 length equals 12 residues. Germline CDR1 reads SEHNR; CDR2 reads FQNEAQ (reference sequence).

This clonotype appeared many times. The J gene is TRBJ1-1, the V gene TRBV14; 7 bases are a match to TRBD1. The CDR3 extends over 15 amino acids. V lost 4 bases and J lost 3; bases outside the gene matches: 8. Germline lookup yields CDR1 SGHDN and CDR2 FVKESK. CDR3 region: CASSPRGGGYTEAFF. CDR3 DNA sequence: TGTGCCAGCAGCCCTCGCGGAGGGGGCTACACTGAAGCTTTCTTT.

In this sample, this clonotype turned up many times. This chain joins TRBV2 and TRBJ2-5; 8 bases map to TRBD1. The CDR3 has 16 residues. The germline gives CDR1 SNHLY, CDR2 FYNNEI. The V segment lost 3 bases and the J segment 1 base; nucleotides outside the gene matches: 7. The chain's CDR3 is CASSDRTGLVQETQYF. CDR3 bases: TGTGCCAGCAGTGACAGGACAGGGTTGGTCCAAGAGACCCAGTACTTC. The full variable domain, with the rest looked up from reference TRBV2 and TRBJ2-5, is EPEVTQTPSHQVTQMGQEVILRCVPISNHLYFYWYRQILGQKVEFLVSFYNNEISEKSEIFDDQFSVERPDGSNFTLKIRSTKLEDSAMYFCASSDRTGLVQETQYFGPGTRLLVL.